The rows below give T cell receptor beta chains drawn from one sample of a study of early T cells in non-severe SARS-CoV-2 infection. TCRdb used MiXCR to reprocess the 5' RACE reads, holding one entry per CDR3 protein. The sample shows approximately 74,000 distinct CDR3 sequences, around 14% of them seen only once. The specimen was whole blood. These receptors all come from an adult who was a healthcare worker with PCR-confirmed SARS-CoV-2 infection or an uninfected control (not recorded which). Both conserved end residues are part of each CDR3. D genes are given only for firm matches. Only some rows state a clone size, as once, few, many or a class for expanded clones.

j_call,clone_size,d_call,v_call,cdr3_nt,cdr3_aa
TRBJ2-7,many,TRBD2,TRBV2,TGTGCCAGCGAACTAGCGAATTACGAGCAGTACTTC,CASELANYEQYF
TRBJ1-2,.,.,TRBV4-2,TGTGCCAGCAGCCCTACAGGGACGGACTATGGCTACACCTTC,CASSPTGTDYGYTF
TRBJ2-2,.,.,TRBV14,TGTGCCAGCAGCCAGGCCTTCACCGGGGAGCTGTTTTTT,CASSQAFTGELFF
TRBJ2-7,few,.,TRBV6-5,TGTGCCAGCAGTTACTCGAGGGTGAGCTCCTACGAGCAGTACTTC,CASSYSRVSSYEQYF
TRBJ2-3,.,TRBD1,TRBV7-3,TGTGCCAGCAGCCCCGGGACAGGGGCCGATACGCAGTATTTT,CASSPGTGADTQYF
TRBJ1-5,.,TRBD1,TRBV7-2,TGTGCCAGCAGCTCACTACAGGGGAACAATCAGCCCCAGCATTTT,CASSSLQGNNQPQHF
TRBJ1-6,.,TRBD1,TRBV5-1,TGCGCCAGCAGCATAACAGGGGGCGATTCACCCCTCCACTTT,CASSITGGDSPLHF
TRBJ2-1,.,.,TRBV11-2,TGTGCCAGCAGCTTCAGGGTGGCCTACAATGAGCAGTTCTTC,CASSFRVAYNEQFF
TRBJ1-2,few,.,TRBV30,TGTGCCTGGAGTGTACTTGAGGGCGGATATGGCTACACCTTC,CAWSVLEGGYGYTF
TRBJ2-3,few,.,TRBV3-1,TGTGCCAGCAGCCAGGAGTTCAGAGATACGCAGTATTTT,CASSQEFRDTQYF
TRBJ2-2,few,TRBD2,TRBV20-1,TGCAGTGCCGACCGGGGGGGATCCGGGGAGCTGTTTTTT,CSADRGGSGELFF
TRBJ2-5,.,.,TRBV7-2,TGTGCCAGCAGCTTAGAGTCTTCCCAAGAGACCCAGTACTTC,CASSLESSQETQYF
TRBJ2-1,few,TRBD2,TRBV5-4,TGTGCCAGCAGCCACCTAGAACGGACTAGCTACAATGAGCAGTTCTTC,CASSHLERTSYNEQFF
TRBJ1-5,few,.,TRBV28,TGTGCCAGCAGCGCGGCTATTCAGCCCCAGCATTTT,CASSAAIQPQHF
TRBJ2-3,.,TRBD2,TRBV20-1,TGCAGTGCTAAGACTAGCGGGGGGCCGGATACGCAGTATTTT,CSAKTSGGPDTQYF
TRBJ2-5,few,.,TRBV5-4,TGTGCCAGCAGCTTAACAGGGATTGAGACCCAGTACTTC,CASSLTGIETQYF
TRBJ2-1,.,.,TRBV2,TGTGCCAGCAGTGAGCCTGCGAGCTCCTACAATGAGCAGTTCTTC,CASSEPASSYNEQFF
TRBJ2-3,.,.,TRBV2,TGTGCCAGCAGCCGGGACGGCAGCACAGATACGCAGTATTTT,CASSRDGSTDTQYF
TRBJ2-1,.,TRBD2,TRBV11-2,TGTGCCAGCAGCTCATGGGGGGGAAGGGGAACGGGTGGCAATGAGCAGTTCTTC,CASSSWGGRGTGGNEQFF
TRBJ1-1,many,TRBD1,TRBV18,TGTGCCAGCTCACAGGGGGCCACTGAAGCTTTCTTT,CASSQGATEAFF
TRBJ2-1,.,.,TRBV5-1,TGCGCCAGCAGCTCGGATAGCTCCTACAATGAGCAGTTCTTC,CASSSDSSYNEQFF
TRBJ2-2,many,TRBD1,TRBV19,TGTGCCAGTACCCAGAAGACAGGGATGTCCGGGGAGCTGTTTTTT,CASTQKTGMSGELFF
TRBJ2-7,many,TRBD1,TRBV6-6,TGTGCCAGCAGAGGGGATATAAACGGGACAGCCTACGAGCAGTACTTC,CASRGDINGTAYEQYF
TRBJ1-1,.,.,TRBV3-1,TGTGCCAGCAGCCAAGATCCGGACAGAGCTCAAGCTTTCTTT,CASSQDPDRAQAFF
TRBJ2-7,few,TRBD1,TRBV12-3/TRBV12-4,TGTGCCAGCAGTTTAAGACAGGGGAGCGAGCAGTACTTC,CASSLRQGSEQYF
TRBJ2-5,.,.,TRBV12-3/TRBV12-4,TGTGCCAGCAGTCGTCCGGTACTACAAGAGACCCAGTACTTC,CASSRPVLQETQYF
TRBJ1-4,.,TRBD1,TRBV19,TGTGCCAGTAGTGAAACACAGGGGGCCTATGAAAAACTGTTTTTT,CASSETQGAYEKLFF
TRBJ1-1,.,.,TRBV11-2,TGTGCCAGCAGCTTAGCCGGGGGTCCCAGAAACAGACCGAACACTGAAGCTTTCTTT,CASSLAGGPRNRPNTEAFF
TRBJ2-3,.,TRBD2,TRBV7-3,TGTGCCAGCAGTTCTGCGGGGGGAGTGGATACGCAGTATTTT,CASSSAGGVDTQYF
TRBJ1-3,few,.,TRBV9,TGTGCCAGCAGCGTAGGCACAGGACTGTCAAACACCATATATTTT,CASSVGTGLSNTIYF
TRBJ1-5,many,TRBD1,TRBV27,TGTGCCAGCCACCTGACAGGGGCGGATAACAATCAGCCCCAGCATTTT,CASHLTGADNNQPQHF
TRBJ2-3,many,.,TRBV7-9,TGTGCCAGCAGCTGGACAGATACGCAGTATTTT,CASSWTDTQYF
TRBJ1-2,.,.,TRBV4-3,TGCGCCAGCAGCCAAGACTTGCGGATACAGAATTATGGCTACACCTTC,CASSQDLRIQNYGYTF
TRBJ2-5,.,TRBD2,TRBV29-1,TGCAGCGTTGAGGGACAGCGGGGGGCTCGTGAGACCCAGTACTTC,CSVEGQRGARETQYF
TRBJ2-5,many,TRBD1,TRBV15,TGTGCCACCAGCCAATGGACAGGCCAAGAGACCCAGTACTTC,CATSQWTGQETQYF
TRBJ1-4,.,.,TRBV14,TGTGCCAGCAGCCAAGTCACCGCAACTAATGAAAAACTGTTTTTT,CASSQVTATNEKLFF
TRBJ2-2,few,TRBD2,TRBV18,TGTGCCAGCTCACCACCGAGACTAGCTGACGGGGAGCTGTTTTTT,CASSPPRLADGELFF
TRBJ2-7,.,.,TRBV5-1,TGCGCCAGCACCACGGTCTCGGGCACCTACGAGCAGTACTTC,CASTTVSGTYEQYF
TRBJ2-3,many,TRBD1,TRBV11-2,TGTGCCAGCAGCTTAGGGACAGGGGGCACAGATACGCAGTATTTT,CASSLGTGGTDTQYF
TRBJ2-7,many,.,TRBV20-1,TGCAGTGCTGAGCCCCCTACCTCGTCTGGCTACGAGCAGTACTTC,CSAEPPTSSGYEQYF
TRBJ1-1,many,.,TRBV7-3,TGTGCCAGCAGCCTAATGCCGACAGGAGTCATGAACACTGAAGCTTTCTTT,CASSLMPTGVMNTEAFF
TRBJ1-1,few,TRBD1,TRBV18,TGTGCCAGCTCACCACTCGTAGGGGGCGCTGGGAACACTGAAGCTTTCTTT,CASSPLVGGAGNTEAFF
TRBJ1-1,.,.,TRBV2,TGTGCCAGCAGCGGACAGCCCATGAACACTGAAGCTTTCTTT,CASSGQPMNTEAFF
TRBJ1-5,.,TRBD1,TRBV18,TGTGCCAGCTCAGGTCCTGGGACAGGGGGTCCCAATCAGCCCCAGCATTTT,CASSGPGTGGPNQPQHF
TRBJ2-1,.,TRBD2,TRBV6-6,TGTGCCAGCAGTCCAATGACTAGCGGGGACCTAACGAGCTCCTACAATGAGCAGTTCTTC,CASSPMTSGDLTSSYNEQFF
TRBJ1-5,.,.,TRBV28,TGTGCCAGCAGTTCCTTGACAGGCTATCAGCCCCAGCATTTT,CASSSLTGYQPQHF
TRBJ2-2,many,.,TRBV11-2,TGTGCCAGCAGCTTCGGCGGTCCCACCGGGGAGCTGTTTTTT,CASSFGGPTGELFF
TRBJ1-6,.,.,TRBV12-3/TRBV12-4,TGTGCCAGCAGTTTAGGGGACATCCTTCCCCTCCACTTT,CASSLGDILPLHF
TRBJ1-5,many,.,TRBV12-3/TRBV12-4,TGTGCCAGCAGCCAAAGCAATCAGCCCCAGCATTTT,CASSQSNQPQHF
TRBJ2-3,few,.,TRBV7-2,TGTGCCAGCAGCTTAGAGGCAGGGTATGGCACAGATACGCAGTATTTT,CASSLEAGYGTDTQYF
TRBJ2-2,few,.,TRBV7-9,TGTGCCAGCAGCTTGCTGTCTACAACCGGGGAGCTGTTTTTT,CASSLLSTTGELFF
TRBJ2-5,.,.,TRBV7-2,TGTGCCAGCAGCTTCAGTCGGCGAGAGACCCAGTACTTC,CASSFSRRETQYF
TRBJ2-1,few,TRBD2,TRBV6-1,TGTGCCAGCAGCGGACTAGCGGGGGGGAGCTCCTACAATGAGCAGTTCTTC,CASSGLAGGSSYNEQFF